Here is one T cell receptor (beta chain) with its context. A few counts support this clonotype. No cognate antigen has been identified for it. Base-call qualities are not available, and no considerably larger clone is one nucleotide away. This sample's treatment or condition label indicates: live attenuated yellow fever vaccine strain. At each blood-draw timepoint, two biological replicates of bulk PBMCs were collected. PBMCs were isolated from peripheral blood using a standard Ficoll-Paque protocol. TriZol was used to extract RNA from bulk PBMCs, from CD4 and CD8 fractions, and from dextramer-positive and dextramer-negative fractions. Reads for this sample came from an Illumina NovaSeq 6000. Synthesis of TCR cDNA relied on 5'RACE template switching, a step that introduced a universal primer site along with unique molecular identifiers. Priming of cDNA synthesis was performed from both the TCR alpha and TCR beta constant segments. Library amplification involved two PCR steps, and the second step added sample barcodes and sequencing adapters. Sequencing of libraries was performed on Illumina HiSeq 2500 (2x100 bp) or NovaSeq (2x150 bp). On the authors' methods: MIGEC handled demultiplexing of reads and collapsing into UMI consensus sequences, while MiXCR performed V(D)J alignment. Using edgeR on replicate PBMC samples, clonotypes were called vaccine-responding if FDR was below 0.01 and the log2 fold change was above 5 up to day 15. Each bulk clonotype received a CD4 or CD8 identity based on whether the sequenced CD4 or CD8 repertoire contained that clonotype at higher abundance. TCRdb passed the public sequencing reads through fastp at Q25 and MiXCR, retaining productive beta sequences. A single entry per CDR3 protein holds the most common genes and DNA from its merged rows. The authors' filters were not applied to this entry. Across this sample there are a few hundred thousand distinct CDR3 sequences, with approximately 4.2% seen only once. The ten most abundant clones make up 24% of the sample.

The CDR3 numbers 13 residues from cysteine through phenylalanine. The kept DNA is CDR3 alone, 39 bases in frame from the first base. Trimming removed 10 bases from V and 1 base from J, leaving 12 bases between the germline ends. Via the germline V gene, CDR1 is MNHEY and CDR2 SVGAGI. These data are taken from a study of T cells after yellow fever vaccination (dated by TCRdb to the late 2010s). Study-level background: The SMART-Seq v4 Ultra Low Input RNA kit was used to prepare libraries from fractions with low cell numbers. Blood was collected at multiple timepoints before and after primary and secondary immunization, and bulk PBMC replicates and cell subsets were isolated. Two healthy male donors made up the cohort, one aged 18 to 30 years and the other aged 30 to 40 years. To follow T-cell clones before and after primary and booster YFV17D yellow fever vaccination, bulk TCR alpha and beta repertoires were sequenced over time.

Broader findings and caveats from the paper: After the booster, most of the clones that had expanded following primary vaccination were detected again (just under 97% of CD4 and around 88% of CD8), which suggests that memory was broadly maintained. Because only a couple of donors were included in the study, the extent to which the findings can be generalized is limited. The secondary T-cell response was weaker than the primary response but faster, peaking on day 5 instead of day 15. A small fraction of clonotypes appeared in both the CD4 and CD8 compartments, likely as a result of convergent recombination. Because abundant contaminating clonotypes from the bulk population could be contained in FACS-sorted repertoires, computational filtering was required.

Sequenced material: PBMCs, taken 5 days after the yellow fever booster vaccination. This TCR was recovered from a man aged 18 to 35 who received the YFV17D yellow fever vaccine. The sequence is built from TRBV6-5 and TRBJ2-3, with the identity of the D gene unclear. The CDR3 protein sequence reads: CAISAPGTDTQYF. The nucleotides are TGTGCCATCTCAGCCCCGGGCACAGATACGCAGTATTTT.